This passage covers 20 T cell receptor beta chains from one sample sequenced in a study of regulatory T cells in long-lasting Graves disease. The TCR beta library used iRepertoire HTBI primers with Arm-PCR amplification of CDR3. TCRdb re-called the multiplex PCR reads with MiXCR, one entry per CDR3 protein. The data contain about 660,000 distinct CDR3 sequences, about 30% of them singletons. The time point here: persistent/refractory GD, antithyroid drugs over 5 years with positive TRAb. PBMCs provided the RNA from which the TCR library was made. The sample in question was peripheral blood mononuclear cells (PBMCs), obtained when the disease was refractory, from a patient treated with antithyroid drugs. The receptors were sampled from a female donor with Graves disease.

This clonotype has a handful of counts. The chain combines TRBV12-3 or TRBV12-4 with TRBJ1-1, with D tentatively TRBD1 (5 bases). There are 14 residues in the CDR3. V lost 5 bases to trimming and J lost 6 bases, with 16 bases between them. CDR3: CASSPYTPGAEAFF. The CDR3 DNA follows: TGTGCCAGCAGTCCCTACACCCCGGGGGCTGAAGCTTTCTTT.

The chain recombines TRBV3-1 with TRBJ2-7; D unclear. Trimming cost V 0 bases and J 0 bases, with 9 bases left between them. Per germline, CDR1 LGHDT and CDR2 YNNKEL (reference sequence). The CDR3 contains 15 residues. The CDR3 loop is CASSQDSRSSYEQYF. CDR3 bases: TGTGCCAGCAGCCAAGATAGCAGGAGCTCCTACGAGCAGTACTTC.

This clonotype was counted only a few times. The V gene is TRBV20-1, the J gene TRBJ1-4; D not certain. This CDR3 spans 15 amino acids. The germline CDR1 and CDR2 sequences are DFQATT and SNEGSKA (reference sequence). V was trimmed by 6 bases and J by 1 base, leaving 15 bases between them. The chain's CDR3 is CSAPNPRGTNEKLFF. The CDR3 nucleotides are TGCAGTGCCCCGAATCCCCGCGGAACTAATGAAAAACTGTTTTTT.

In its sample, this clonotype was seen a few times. The CDR3 sequence: CASSIGGDSGRGGYTF. CDR3 DNA sequence: TGTGCCAGTAGTATAGGAGGGGACTCGGGTCGGGGTGGCTACACCTTC. This chain connects TRBV19 to TRBJ1-2; possible D gene TRBD1, 5 bases. The germline V gene has CDR1 LNHDA and CDR2 SQIVND (reference sequence). The CDR3 sequence is 16 residues long. The V end lost 1 base, the J end lost 7 bases, and 19 bases lay between the germline ends.

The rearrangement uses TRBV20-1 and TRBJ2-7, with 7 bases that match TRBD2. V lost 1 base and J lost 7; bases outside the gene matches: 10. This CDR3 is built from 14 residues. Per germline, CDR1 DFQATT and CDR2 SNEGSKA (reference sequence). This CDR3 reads CSARAGGLLGEQYF. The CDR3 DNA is TGCAGTGCTAGAGCGGGAGGTCTCCTGGGGGAGCAGTACTTC.

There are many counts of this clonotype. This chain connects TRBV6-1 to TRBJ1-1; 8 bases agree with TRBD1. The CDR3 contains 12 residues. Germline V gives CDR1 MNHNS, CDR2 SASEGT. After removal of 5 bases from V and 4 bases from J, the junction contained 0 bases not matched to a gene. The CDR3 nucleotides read TGTGCCAGCAGTACAGGGGGCACTGAAGCTTTCTTT. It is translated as CASSTGGTEAFF.

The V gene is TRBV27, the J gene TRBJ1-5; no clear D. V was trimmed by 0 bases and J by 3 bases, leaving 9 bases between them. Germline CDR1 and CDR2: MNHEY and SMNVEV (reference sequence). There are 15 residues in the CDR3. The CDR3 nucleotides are TGTGCCAGCAGTTTATCGGTCAGTTTCAATCAGCCCCAGCATTTT. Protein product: CASSLSVSFNQPQHF.

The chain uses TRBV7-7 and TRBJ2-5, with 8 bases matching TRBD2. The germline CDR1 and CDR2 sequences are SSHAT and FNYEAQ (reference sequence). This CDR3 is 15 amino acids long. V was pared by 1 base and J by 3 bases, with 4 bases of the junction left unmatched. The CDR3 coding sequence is TGTGCCAGCAGCTTAGTGGGACTAGATAAAGAGACCCAGTACTTC. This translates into CASSLVGLDKETQYF.

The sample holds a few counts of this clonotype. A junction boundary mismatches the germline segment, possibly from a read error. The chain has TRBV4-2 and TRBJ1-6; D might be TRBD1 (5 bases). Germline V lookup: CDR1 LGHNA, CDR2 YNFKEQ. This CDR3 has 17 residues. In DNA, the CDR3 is TGTGCCAGCAGCAAAGAGGCTCCCGACCGGGGGAATTCACCCCTCCACTTT. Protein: CASSKEAPDRGNSPLHF.

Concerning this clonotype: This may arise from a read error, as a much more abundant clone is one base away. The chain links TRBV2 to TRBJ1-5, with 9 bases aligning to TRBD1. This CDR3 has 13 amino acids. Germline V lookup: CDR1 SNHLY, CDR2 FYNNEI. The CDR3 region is CASTSGQGQLQHF. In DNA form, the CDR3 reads TGTGCCAGCACCTCGGGACAGGGCCAGCTCCAGCATTTT.

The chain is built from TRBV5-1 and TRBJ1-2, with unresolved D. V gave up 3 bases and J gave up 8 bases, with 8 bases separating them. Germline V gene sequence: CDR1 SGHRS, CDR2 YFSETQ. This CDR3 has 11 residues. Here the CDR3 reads CASSSEGGYTF. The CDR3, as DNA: TGCGCCAGCAGCTCCGAGGGCGGCTACACCTTC.

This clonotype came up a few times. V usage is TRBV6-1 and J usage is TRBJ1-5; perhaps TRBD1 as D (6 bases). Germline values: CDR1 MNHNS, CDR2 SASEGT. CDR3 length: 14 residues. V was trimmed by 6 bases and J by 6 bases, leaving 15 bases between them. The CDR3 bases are TGTGCCAGCAGCCCTAAACAGGGAGGTCAGCCCCAGCATTTT. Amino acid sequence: CASSPKQGGQPQHF.

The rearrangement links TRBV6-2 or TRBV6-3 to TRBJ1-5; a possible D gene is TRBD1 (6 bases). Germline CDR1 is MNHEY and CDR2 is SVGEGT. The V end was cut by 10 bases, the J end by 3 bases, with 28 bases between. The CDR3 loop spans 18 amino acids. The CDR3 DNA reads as TGTGCCATATCTCCCGGACCCAGGGGCCTCCTTAACAATCAGCCCCAGCATTTT. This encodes CAISPGPRGLLNNQPQHF.

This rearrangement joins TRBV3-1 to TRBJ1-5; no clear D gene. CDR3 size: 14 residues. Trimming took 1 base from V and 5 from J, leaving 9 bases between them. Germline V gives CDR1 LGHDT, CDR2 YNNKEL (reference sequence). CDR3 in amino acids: CASSQVGRDQPQHF. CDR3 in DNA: TGTGCCAGCAGCCAAGTGGGTAGGGATCAGCCCCAGCATTTT.

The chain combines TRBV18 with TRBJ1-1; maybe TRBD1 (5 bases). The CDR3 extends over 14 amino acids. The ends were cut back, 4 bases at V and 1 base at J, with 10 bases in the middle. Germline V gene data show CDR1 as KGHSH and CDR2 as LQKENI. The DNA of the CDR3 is TGTGCCAGCTCACTGGGACCGTGGAACACTGAAGCTTTCTTT. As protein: CASSLGPWNTEAFF.

CDR3 loop: CATSDAGAPQETQYF. The CDR3 DNA reads TGTGCCACCAGTGACGCTGGGGCGCCCCAAGAGACCCAGTACTTC. The rearrangement joins TRBV24-1 to TRBJ2-5; weak D call: TRBD1 (5 bases). Germline V gives CDR1 KGHDR, CDR2 SFDVKD. The CDR3 contains 15 residues. Trimming took 4 bases from V and 1 from J, leaving 12 bases between them.

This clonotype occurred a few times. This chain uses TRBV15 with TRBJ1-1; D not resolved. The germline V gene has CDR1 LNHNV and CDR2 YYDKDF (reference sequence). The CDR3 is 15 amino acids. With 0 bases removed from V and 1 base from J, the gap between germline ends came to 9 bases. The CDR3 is CATSRDESANTEAFF. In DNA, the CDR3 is TGTGCCACCAGCAGAGATGAAAGTGCGAACACTGAAGCTTTCTTT.

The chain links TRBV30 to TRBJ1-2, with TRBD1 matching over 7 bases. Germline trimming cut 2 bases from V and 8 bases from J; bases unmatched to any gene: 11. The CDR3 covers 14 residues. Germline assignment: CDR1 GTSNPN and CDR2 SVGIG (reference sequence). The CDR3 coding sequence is TGTGCCTGGAGTATTCCCCAGGGGGGCCTAGGCTACACCTTC. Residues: CAWSIPQGGLGYTF.

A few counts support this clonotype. This CDR3 is CSASPLGFSYGYTF. Here the CDR3 DNA reads TGCAGTGCTAGCCCCTTAGGGTTTAGCTATGGCTACACCTTC. V is TRBV20-1 and J is TRBJ1-2; no clear D. CDR1 and CDR2 from the germline V gene are DFQATT and SNEGSKA (reference sequence). The length of the CDR3 is 14 residues. V lost 3 bases and J 4 bases, leaving 15 bases between the germline ends.

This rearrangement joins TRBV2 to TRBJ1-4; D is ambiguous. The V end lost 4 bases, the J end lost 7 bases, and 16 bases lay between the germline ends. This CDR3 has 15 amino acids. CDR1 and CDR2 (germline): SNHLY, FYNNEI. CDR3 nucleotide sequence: TGTGCCAGCAGTGCTGAGAGGGCCGGTACTGAAAAACTGTTTTTT. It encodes CASSAERAGTEKLFF.